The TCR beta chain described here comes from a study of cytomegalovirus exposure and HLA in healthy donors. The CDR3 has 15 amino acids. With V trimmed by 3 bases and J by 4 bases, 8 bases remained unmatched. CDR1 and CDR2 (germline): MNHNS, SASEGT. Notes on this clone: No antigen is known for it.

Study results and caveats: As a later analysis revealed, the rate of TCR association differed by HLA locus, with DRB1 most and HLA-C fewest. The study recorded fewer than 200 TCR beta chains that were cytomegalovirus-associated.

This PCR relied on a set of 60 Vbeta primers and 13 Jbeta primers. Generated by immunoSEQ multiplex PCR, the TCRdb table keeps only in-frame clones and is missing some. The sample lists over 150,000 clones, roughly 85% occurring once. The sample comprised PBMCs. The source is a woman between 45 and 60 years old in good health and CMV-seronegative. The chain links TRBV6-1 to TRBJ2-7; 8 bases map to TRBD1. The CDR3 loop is CASSDWDRSSYEQYF. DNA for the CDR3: TGTGCCAGCAGTGACTGGGACAGGAGCTCTTACGAGCAGTACTTC.